The sequence of this T cell receptor (beta chain) was determined in a study of blood T cell repertoires in COVID-19. The length of the CDR3 is 13 residues. CDR1 is MDHEN, CDR2 SYDVKM, per germline. The V end was cut by 6 bases, the J end by 2 bases, with 7 bases between. Original processing notes: Amplifying reference gene primers gave estimates of nucleated cell counts. TCRdb's copy holds only in-frame clones and misses some; the assay was immunoSEQ multiplex PCR. V and J calls and clone size are copied from that table; D and trimming were computed from the DNA. The repertoire holds approximately 140,000 clones, with about 90% as singletons.

The chain couples TRBV28 to TRBJ2-2; D gene uncertain. The receptor comes from a man aged 45 to 65 with active or convalescent COVID-19. The sample was peripheral blood. The DNA for the CDR3 is TGTGCCAGCAGGCGGAAAAACACCGGGGAGCTGTTTTTT. Translating it yields CASRRKNTGELFF.